These 10 T cell receptor beta chains were all obtained from the same sample, sequenced in a study of cytomegalovirus exposure and HLA in healthy donors. PCR involved 60 Vbeta and 13 Jbeta primers. This table comes from immunoSEQ multiplex PCR, and its TCRdb copy is limited to in-frame clones, with some not included. The top ten clones hold around 1.8% of a sample with about 130,000 clones, 78% of them seen once. Source material: PBMCs. The origin of the receptors is a woman aged 40 to 50 in good health and CMV-seronegative.

The count of this clone is one. This chain links TRBV7-9 with TRBJ2-7, with TRBD1 identical over 11 bases. V lost 3 bases and J lost 7; bases outside the gene matches: 8. The germline CDR1 and CDR2 sequences are SEHNR and FQNEAQ (reference sequence). The CDR3 contains 15 residues. The CDR3 loop is CASSLGQGVVREQYF. CDR3 bases: TGTGCCAGCAGCTTGGGACAGGGGGTCGTACGGGAGCAGTACTTC.

V and J are TRBV27 and TRBJ1-1, with no clear D. Deletions cut 8 bases from V and 2 bases from J, with 21 bases between. Germline CDR1 MNHEY, CDR2 SMNVEV (reference sequence). The CDR3 length is 16 residues. The CDR3 bases are TGTGCCAGCGGAACCTCCCCCGGACGGGATAACACTGAAGCTTTCTTT. This sequence encodes CASGTSPGRDNTEAFF.

The V call is TRBV4-2, the J call TRBJ2-3; 10 positions match TRBD2. The CDR3 extends over 19 amino acids. Germline-derived CDR1 and CDR2 are LGHNA and YNFKEQ. V dropped 0 bases and J dropped 0; count of bases not matched to a gene: 9. Here the CDR3 reads CASSQERASGGASTDTQYF. CDR3 DNA sequence: TGTGCCAGCAGCCAAGAAAGGGCTAGCGGGGGAGCTAGCACAGATACGCAGTATTTT.

The V call is TRBV5-1, the J call TRBJ2-7, with D maybe TRBD1 (7 bases). The germline V gene has CDR1 SGHRS and CDR2 YFSETQ. V was shortened by 0 bases and J by 9 bases, with 16 bases between the two germline ends. There are 14 residues in the CDR3. CDR3 residues: CASSLAQGGHGQYF. In nucleotides, the CDR3 is TGCGCCAGCAGCTTGGCTCAGGGGGGCCACGGGCAGTACTTC. Based on the CDR3 plus reference TRBV5-1 and TRBJ2-7, the full variable domain is KAGVTQTPRYLIKTRGQQVTLSCSPISGHRSVSWYQQTPGQGLQFLFEYFSETQRNKGNFPGRFSGRQFSNSRSEMNVSTLELGDSALYLCASSLAQGGHGQYFGPGTRLTVT.

V and J are TRBV7-9 and TRBJ1-6, with D possibly matching TRBD1 (6 bases). In germline, CDR1 is SEHNR, CDR2 FQNEAQ (reference sequence). The CDR3 length is 14 residues. Trimming removed 1 base from V and 10 bases from J, with 11 bases in between. In nucleotides, the CDR3 is TGTGCCAGCAGCTTAGTTGGGGGCGGGTCACCCCTCCACTTT. This codes for CASSLVGGGSPLHF.

This clone occurred a few times. The V and J genes are TRBV5-8 and TRBJ2-1; 12 bases align to TRBD2. V shed 4 bases and J 3 bases; nucleotides not matched to a gene: 14. The CDR3 has 19 residues. CDR1 is SGHTS and CDR2 is YDEGEE in the germline V gene. Written as DNA, the CDR3 is TGTGCCAGCAGCGCCCAGGGTCTAGCGGGGGGGCAATACTACAATGAGCAGTTCTTC. Translated: CASSAQGLAGGQYYNEQFF.

This clone was counted a single time. The J gene is TRBJ2-3, the V gene TRBV28; TRBD1 agrees at 8 bases. CDR1 is MDHEN and CDR2 is SYDVKM in the germline V gene. After removal of 6 bases from V and 3 bases from J, the junction contained 5 bases not matched to a gene. This CDR3 spans 14 amino acids. The CDR3 reads CASSGTGMTDTQYF. In nucleotides, the CDR3 is TGTGCCAGCAGCGGGACAGGTATGACAGATACGCAGTATTTT.

The rearrangement joins TRBV5-1 to TRBJ1-6; unclear D gene. The CDR3 consists of 18 residues. V was pared by 0 bases and J by 2 bases, with 15 bases between. CDR1 SGHRS and CDR2 YFSETQ come from the germline V gene. CDR3 bases: TGCGCCAGCAGCTTGGATTTCCAACCTAGCACCTATAATTCACCCCTCCACTTT. It translates to CASSLDFQPSTYNSPLHF.

V and J are TRBV30 and TRBJ2-7; 8 positions match TRBD2. Germline V CDR1 and CDR2: GTSNPN, SVGIG (reference sequence). The CDR3 spans 14 residues. V lost 3 bases, J lost 3 bases, and 7 bases stayed unmatched. CDR3 DNA sequence: TGTGCCTGGAGCCCGGGACTAGTTTACTACGAGCAGTACTTC. Its protein product is CAWSPGLVYYEQYF.

The chain carries TRBV9 and TRBJ1-2; 7 bases fit TRBD1. Germline CDR1 is SGDLS and CDR2 is YYNGEE. This CDR3 is 17 amino acids long. V dropped 4 bases and J dropped 3; count of bases not matched to a gene: 15. CDR3 loop: CASSPPLKEGAHYGYTF. The CDR3 coding sequence is TGTGCCAGCAGCCCCCCCCTTAAGGAGGGGGCGCACTATGGCTACACCTTC.